Listed below are T cell receptor beta chains from one sample, sequenced in a study of blood T cell repertoires in COVID-19. TCRdb's table, derived via immunoSEQ multiplex PCR, lists solely in-frame clones and lacks some. The sample carries fewer than 250,000 clones, more than 75% recorded once. The sequencing sample was made of PBMCs or T cells enriched from blood (not recorded which). The receptors stem from a woman aged 50 to 65 with acute COVID-19. Each CDR3 is given with its conserved first and last residue. D genes are given only for firm matches. Not every row has a clone size; where given, it reads once, few, many or a size class.

abundance	j_gene	v_gene	d_gene	CDR3nt	CDR3aa
-	TRBJ2-3	TRBV28	TRBD2	TGTGCCAGCACCACGGCGGCTAGCGGGGGGGCCGGGACAGATACGCAGTATTTT	CASTTAASGGAGTDTQYF
-	TRBJ1-2	TRBV11-2	-	TGTGCCAGCAGCTTAGGAGGTTGGCAGTCTGAGAACTATGGCTACACCTTC	CASSLGGWQSENYGYTF
-	TRBJ2-1	TRBV14	-	TGTGCCAGCAGCCGCGACAGTTCCCTCTACAATGAGCAGTTCTTC	CASSRDSSLYNEQFF
-	TRBJ1-2	TRBV30	-	TGTGCCTGGAGTGTGGTCAGGGGCTATGGCTACACCTTC	CAWSVVRGYGYTF
-	TRBJ1-1	TRBV11-2	TRBD1	TGTGCCAGCAGCCGAGACAGGGGCCCTGAAGCTTTCTTT	CASSRDRGPEAFF
-	TRBJ1-2	TRBV19	TRBD1	TGTGCCAGTAGTTCACCTGACAGGGGGCTTCGTGGCTACACCTTC	CASSSPDRGLRGYTF
-	TRBJ1-5	TRBV19	-	TGTGCCAGTAGCCCCCGGGATAGGGGCAATCAGCCCCAGCATTTT	CASSPRDRGNQPQHF
-	TRBJ1-1	TRBV12-3/TRBV12-4	-	TGTGCCAGCAGTGACGGAGGGAACACTGAAGCTTTCTTT	CASSDGGNTEAFF
once	TRBJ1-2	TRBV28	TRBD1	TGTGCCAGCAGCCTCCAGGGGGCTACTAACTATGGCTACACCTTC	CASSLQGATNYGYTF
-	TRBJ1-6	TRBV9	TRBD1	TGTGCCAGCAGCGTATTAGGACAGGGGGTACCCCTCCACTTT	CASSVLGQGVPLHF
-	TRBJ1-6	TRBV5-1	-	TGCGCCAGCAGCTTGTTGGCTCCCGACTCCTATAATTCACCCCTCCACTTT	CASSLLAPDSYNSPLHF
many	TRBJ1-1	TRBV7-9	TRBD1	TGTGCCAGCAGCTTAGTTAGGGCCAGGGGGCGGGGAACTGAAGCTTTCTTT	CASSLVRARGRGTEAFF
-	TRBJ1-4	TRBV7-6	-	TGTGCCAGCAGCTTAGTAGGGGGGGGTCCCTTTAATGAAAAACTGTTTTTT	CASSLVGGGPFNEKLFF
-	TRBJ2-3	TRBV6-2/TRBV6-3	TRBD1	TGTGCCAGCAGTTACAGGATCGACAGGGGGCTTACAGATACGCAGTATTTT	CASSYRIDRGLTDTQYF
-	TRBJ1-2	TRBV10-3	-	TGTGCCATCAGTGAGGTCGGCTATGGCTACACCTTC	CAISEVGYGYTF
-	TRBJ2-3	TRBV5-1	TRBD2	TGCGCCAGCAGCTGGGGGCTAGCGGGGGACACAGATACGCAGTATTTT	CASSWGLAGDTDTQYF
-	TRBJ1-1	TRBV7-8	-	TGTGCCAGCAGCTTACTGCCAGGGTTTCCCGACACTGAAGCTTTCTTT	CASSLLPGFPDTEAFF
-	TRBJ1-4	TRBV28	TRBD1	TGTGCCAGCAGCAAAGGACAGGGGGCTTGGGAAAAACTGTTTTTT	CASSKGQGAWEKLFF
-	TRBJ1-5	TRBV28	TRBD1	TGTGCCAGCACCATGGATCCCGGGACAGGGAATCAGCCCCAGCATTTT	CASTMDPGTGNQPQHF
-	TRBJ1-3	TRBV9	-	TGTGCCAGAACGGGAGGCAGGGCTGGAAACACCATATATTTT	CARTGGRAGNTIYF
-	TRBJ1-2	TRBV28	TRBD1	TGTGCCAGCAGTTTATCCGGGCAGGGGGACTATGGCTACACCTTC	CASSLSGQGDYGYTF
-	TRBJ2-5	TRBV24-1	-	TGTGCCACCAGTGGGACAGTCAGTTCAGAGACCCAGTACTTC	CATSGTVSSETQYF
-	TRBJ1-1	TRBV7-9	-	TGTGCCATGTGGGGGACTTCACAAGGTGGCCCGAACACTGAAGCTTTCTTT	CAMWGTSQGGPNTEAFF
-	TRBJ1-1	TRBV18	-	TGTGCCAGCTCCCCCACAAGGGGTGGAGACACTGAAGCTTTCTTT	CASSPTRGGDTEAFF
once	TRBJ2-5	TRBV9	-	TGTGCCAGCAGCGCAGGTAGAGAGGGGACTCCCCGAGTGGAGACCCAGTACTTC	CASSAGREGTPRVETQYF
-	TRBJ2-2	TRBV7-3	-	TGTGCCAGCAGCCACACCAGGGTGGGCACCGGGGAGCTGTTTTTT	CASSHTRVGTGELFF
-	TRBJ1-2	TRBV29-1	TRBD1	TGCAGCGTCGCACAGGGGGGCTATGGCTACACCTTC	CSVAQGGYGYTF
-	TRBJ1-3	TRBV27	TRBD1	TGTGCCAGCAGTAAAGACAGGGCTGGAAACACCATATATTTT	CASSKDRAGNTIYF
-	TRBJ2-5	TRBV12-5	TRBD2	TGTGCTAGTGGTTTGGCGGGGGGGCGAGAGACCCAGTACTTC	CASGLAGGRETQYF
-	TRBJ1-2	TRBV6-1	TRBD1	TGTGCCAGCAGTGAAATCAGACAGGGTAGGAGTTATGGCTACACCTTC	CASSEIRQGRSYGYTF
-	TRBJ1-6	TRBV4-2	-	TGTGCCAGCAGCCAAGATAATAGATCACCCCTCCACTTT	CASSQDNRSPLHF
-	TRBJ2-1	TRBV20-1	-	TGCAGTGCTAGTAAGGACAGAAAAGCCTTAATGAACTCCTACAATGAGCAGTTCTTC	CSASKDRKALMNSYNEQFF
-	TRBJ2-6	TRBV6-6	-	TGTGCCAGCAGACTGAACTCTGGGGCCAACGTCCTGACTTTC	CASRLNSGANVLTF
-	TRBJ2-5	TRBV3-1/TRBV3-2	TRBD1	TGTGCCAGCAGTCTAGCTCAGACAGGGTTTGGGGAGACCCAGTACTTC	CASSLAQTGFGETQYF
-	TRBJ1-5	TRBV28	TRBD1	TGTGCCAGCACCCCCGGGGCAGGGGGCCATCAGCCCCAGCATTTT	CASTPGAGGHQPQHF
-	TRBJ2-3	TRBV7-8	-	TGTGCCAGCAGCTTTCGGGCGGGTCCCGAAGATACGCAGTATTTT	CASSFRAGPEDTQYF
-	TRBJ1-1	TRBV12-3/TRBV12-4	-	TGTGCCAGCAGCGACCAGGCAAACACTGAAGCTTTCTTT	CASSDQANTEAFF
-	TRBJ1-1	TRBV19	-	TGTGCCAGTAGTATGGGACACATTAACACTGAAGCTTTCTTT	CASSMGHINTEAFF